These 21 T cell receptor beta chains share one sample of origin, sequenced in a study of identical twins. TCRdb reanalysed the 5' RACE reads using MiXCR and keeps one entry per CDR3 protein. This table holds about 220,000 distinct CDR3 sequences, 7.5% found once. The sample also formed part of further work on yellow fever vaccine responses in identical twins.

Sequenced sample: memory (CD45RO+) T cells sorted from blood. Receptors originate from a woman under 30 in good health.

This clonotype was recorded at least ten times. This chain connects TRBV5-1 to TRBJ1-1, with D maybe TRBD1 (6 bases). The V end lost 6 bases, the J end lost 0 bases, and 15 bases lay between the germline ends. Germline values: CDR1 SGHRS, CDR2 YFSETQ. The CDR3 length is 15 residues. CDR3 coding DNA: TGCGCCAGCAAGGGATCGGGGGGCATGAACACTGAAGCTTTCTTT. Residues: CASKGSGGMNTEAFF.

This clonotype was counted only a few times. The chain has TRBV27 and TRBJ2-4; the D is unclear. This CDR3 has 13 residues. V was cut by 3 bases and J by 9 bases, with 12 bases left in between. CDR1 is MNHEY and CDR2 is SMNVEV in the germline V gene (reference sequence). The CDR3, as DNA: TGTGCCAGCAGTTTCCGGTCAGTCGGCATTCAGTACTTC. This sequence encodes CASSFRSVGIQYF.

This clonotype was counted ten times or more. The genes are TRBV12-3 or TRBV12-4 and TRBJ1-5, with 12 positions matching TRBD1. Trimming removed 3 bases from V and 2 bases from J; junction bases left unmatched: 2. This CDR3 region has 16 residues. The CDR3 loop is CASSLGQGAGNQPQHF. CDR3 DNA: TGTGCCAGCAGTTTGGGACAGGGGGCCGGCAATCAGCCCCAGCATTTT.

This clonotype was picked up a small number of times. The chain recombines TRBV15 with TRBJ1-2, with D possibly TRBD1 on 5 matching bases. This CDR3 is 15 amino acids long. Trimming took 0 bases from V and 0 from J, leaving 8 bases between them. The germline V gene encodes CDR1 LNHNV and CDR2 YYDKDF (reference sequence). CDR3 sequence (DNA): TGTGCCACCAGCAGAGATCGGGGGTCTAACTATGGCTACACCTTC. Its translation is CATSRDRGSNYGYTF.

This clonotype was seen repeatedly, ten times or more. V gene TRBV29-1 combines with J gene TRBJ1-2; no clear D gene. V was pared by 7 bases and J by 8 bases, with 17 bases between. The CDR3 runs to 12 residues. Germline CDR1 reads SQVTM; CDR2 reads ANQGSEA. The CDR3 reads CSDGSTGKGYTF. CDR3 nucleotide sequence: TGCAGCGACGGGAGTACGGGGAAGGGCTACACCTTC.

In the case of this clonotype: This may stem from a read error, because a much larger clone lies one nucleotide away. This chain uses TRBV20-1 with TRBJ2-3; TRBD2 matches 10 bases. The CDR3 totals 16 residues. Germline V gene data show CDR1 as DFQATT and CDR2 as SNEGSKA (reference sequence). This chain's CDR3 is CCVGTKLAGAADTQYF. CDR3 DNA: TGCTGTGTCGGGACAAAGCTAGCGGGAGCTGCAGATACGCAGTATTTT.

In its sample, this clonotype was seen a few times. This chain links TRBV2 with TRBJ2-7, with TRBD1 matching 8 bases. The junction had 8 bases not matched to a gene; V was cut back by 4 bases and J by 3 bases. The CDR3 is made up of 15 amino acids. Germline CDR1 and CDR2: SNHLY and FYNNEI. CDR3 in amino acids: CASSAGTGWVYEQYF. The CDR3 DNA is TGTGCCAGCAGTGCCGGGACAGGTTGGGTCTACGAGCAGTACTTC.

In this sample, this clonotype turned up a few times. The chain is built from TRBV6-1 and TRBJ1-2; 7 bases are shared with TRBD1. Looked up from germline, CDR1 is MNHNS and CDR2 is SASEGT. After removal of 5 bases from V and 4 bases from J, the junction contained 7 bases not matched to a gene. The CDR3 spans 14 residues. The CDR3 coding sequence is TGTGCCAGCAGTCCCCCTTGGACAGGCTATGGCTACACCTTC. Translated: CASSPPWTGYGYTF.

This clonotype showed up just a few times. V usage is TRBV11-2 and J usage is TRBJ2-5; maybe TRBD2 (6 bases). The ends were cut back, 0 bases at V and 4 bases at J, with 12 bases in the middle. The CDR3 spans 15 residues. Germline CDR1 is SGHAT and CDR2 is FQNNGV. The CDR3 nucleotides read TGTGCCAGCAGCTTAGACGGGAGTGAATCAGAGACCCAGTACTTC. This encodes CASSLDGSESETQYF. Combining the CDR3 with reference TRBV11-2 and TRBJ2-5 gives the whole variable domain EAGVAQSPRYKIIEKRQSVAFWCNPISGHATLYWYQQILGQGPKLLIQFQNNGVVDDSQLPKDRFSAERLKGVDSTLKIQPAKLEDSAVYLCASSLDGSESETQYFGPGTRLLVL.

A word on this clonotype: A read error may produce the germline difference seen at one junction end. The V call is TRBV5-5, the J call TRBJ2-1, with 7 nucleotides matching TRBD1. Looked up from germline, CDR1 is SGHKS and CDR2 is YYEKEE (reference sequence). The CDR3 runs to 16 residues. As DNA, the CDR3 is TGTGCCAGCAGCTTGGCCGCAGGGGGTGTCTACTATGAGCAGTTCTTC. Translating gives CASSLAAGGVYYEQFF. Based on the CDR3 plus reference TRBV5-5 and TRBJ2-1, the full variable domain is DAGVTQSPTHLIKTRGQQVTLRCSPISGHKSVSWYQQVLGQGPQFIFQYYEKEERGRGNFPDRFSARQFPNYSSELNVNALLLGDSALYLCASSLAAGGVYYEQFFGPGTRLTVL.

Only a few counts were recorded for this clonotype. CDR3 bases: TGTGCCAGCAGTGATTCCGAGACAGGAGCCTACGAGCAGTACTTC. This gives the protein CASSDSETGAYEQYF. The genes are TRBV6-1 and TRBJ2-7; D perhaps matches TRBD1 (6 bases). This CDR3 is built from 15 residues. V was shortened by 3 bases and J by 2 bases, with 14 bases between the two germline ends. The germline V gene encodes CDR1 MNHNS and CDR2 SASEGT.

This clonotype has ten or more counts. Here the CDR3 reads CASSYSSQYEQYF. The DNA for the CDR3 is TGTGCCAGCAGTTACTCGAGTCAGTACGAGCAGTACTTC. The V and J genes are TRBV6-5 and TRBJ2-7; D call uncertain. Germline values: CDR1 MNHEY, CDR2 SVGAGI. The germline V and J ends were trimmed by 0 bases and 4 bases, with 7 bases remaining between them. CDR3 length: 13 residues.

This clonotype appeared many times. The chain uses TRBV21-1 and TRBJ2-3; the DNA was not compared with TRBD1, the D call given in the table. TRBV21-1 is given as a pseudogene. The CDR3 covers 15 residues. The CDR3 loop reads CASSKSAGYTDTQYF. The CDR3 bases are TGTGCCAGCAGCAAAAGTGCAGGGTACACAGATACGCAGTATTTT.

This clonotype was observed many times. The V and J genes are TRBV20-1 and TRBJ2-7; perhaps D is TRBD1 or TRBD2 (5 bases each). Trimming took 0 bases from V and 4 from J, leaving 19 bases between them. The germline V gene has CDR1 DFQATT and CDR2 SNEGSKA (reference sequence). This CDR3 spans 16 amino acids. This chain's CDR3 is CSARDSGHGEWYEQYF. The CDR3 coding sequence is TGCAGTGCTAGAGATTCTGGACACGGGGAGTGGTACGAGCAGTACTTC.

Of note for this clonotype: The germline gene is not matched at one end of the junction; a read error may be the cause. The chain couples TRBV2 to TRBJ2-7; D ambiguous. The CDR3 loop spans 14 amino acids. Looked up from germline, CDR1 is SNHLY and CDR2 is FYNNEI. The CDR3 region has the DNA TGTGACAGCAGTGATGGGCAGGTGGGCCACGAGCAGTACTTC. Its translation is CDSSDGQVGHEQYF. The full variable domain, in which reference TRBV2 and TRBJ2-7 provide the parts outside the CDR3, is EPEVTQTPSHQVTQMGQEVILRCVPISNHLYFYWYRQILGQKVEFLVSFYNNEISEKSEIFDDQFSVERPDGSNFTLKIRSTKLEDSAMYFCDSSDGQVGHEQYFGPGTRLTVT.

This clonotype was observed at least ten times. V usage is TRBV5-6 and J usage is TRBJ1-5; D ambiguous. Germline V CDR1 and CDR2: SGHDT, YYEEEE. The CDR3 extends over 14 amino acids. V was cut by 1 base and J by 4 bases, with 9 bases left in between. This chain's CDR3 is CASSLFRANQPQHF. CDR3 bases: TGTGCCAGCAGCTTGTTTAGGGCTAATCAGCCCCAGCATTTT.

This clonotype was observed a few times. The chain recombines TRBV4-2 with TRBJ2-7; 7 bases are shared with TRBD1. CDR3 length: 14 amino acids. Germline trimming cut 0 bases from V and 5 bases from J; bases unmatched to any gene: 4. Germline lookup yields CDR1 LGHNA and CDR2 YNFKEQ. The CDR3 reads CASSQDDRDHEQYF. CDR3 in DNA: TGTGCCAGCAGCCAAGATGACAGGGACCACGAGCAGTACTTC.

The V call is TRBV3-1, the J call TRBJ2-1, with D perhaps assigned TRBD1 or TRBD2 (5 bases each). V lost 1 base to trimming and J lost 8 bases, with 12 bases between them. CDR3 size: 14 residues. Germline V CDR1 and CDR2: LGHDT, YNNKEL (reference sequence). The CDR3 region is CASSQGGPQHEQFF. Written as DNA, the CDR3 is TGTGCCAGCAGCCAAGGGGGACCGCAGCATGAGCAGTTCTTC.

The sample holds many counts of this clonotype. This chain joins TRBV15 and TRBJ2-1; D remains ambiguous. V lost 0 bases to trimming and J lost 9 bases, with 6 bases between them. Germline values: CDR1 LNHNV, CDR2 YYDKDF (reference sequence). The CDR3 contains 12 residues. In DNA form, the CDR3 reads TGTGCCACCAGCAGAGAGACGGTTGAGCAGTTCTTC. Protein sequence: CATSRETVEQFF.

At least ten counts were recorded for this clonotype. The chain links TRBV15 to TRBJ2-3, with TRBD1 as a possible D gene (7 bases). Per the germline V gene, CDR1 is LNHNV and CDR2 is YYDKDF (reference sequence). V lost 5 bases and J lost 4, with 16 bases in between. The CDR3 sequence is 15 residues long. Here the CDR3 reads CATSAGQGVSDTQYF. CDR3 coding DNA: TGTGCCACCAGCGCGGGGCAGGGGGTTTCAGATACGCAGTATTTT.

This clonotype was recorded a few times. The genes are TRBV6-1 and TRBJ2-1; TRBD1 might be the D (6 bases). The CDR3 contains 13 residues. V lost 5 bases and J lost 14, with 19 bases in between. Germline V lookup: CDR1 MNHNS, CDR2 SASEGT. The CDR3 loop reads CASSHNRASAEFF. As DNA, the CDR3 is TGTGCCAGCAGTCATAACAGGGCCTCAGCGGAGTTCTTC.